Shown below are 11 T cell receptor beta chains from a single sample sequenced in a study of CD8 T cells in ankylosing spondylitis. TCRdb called the 5' RACE reads again in MiXCR, with one record for every CDR3 protein. Of a few hundred thousand distinct CDR3 sequences in the sample, about 11% are singletons; the top ten hold around a fifth. Sequenced input: blood, either unsorted or a sorted T cell fraction (not recorded which). The receptors stem from a male donor with ankylosing spondylitis or in good health (not recorded which).

The V and J genes are TRBV5-1 and TRBJ2-5; 12 bases line up with TRBD2. Germline CDR1 and CDR2: SGHRS and YFSETQ. Losses at the gene ends were 0 bases for V and 0 bases for J; bases not matched to a gene: 6. This CDR3 contains 18 residues. Written as DNA, the CDR3 is TGCGCCAGCAGCTTGGGACTAGCGGGGGTCCCGTACCAAGAGACCCAGTACTTC. It codes for CASSLGLAGVPYQETQYF.

Sample share makes this clonotype large. V usage is TRBV20-1 and J usage is TRBJ2-2; D gene uncertain. This CDR3 is 15 amino acids long. CDR1 is DFQATT and CDR2 is SNEGSKA in the germline V gene (reference sequence). Trimming pared 0 bases from V and 5 bases from J, leaving 13 bases between. The CDR3 protein is CSARDPGRETGELFF. The CDR3 nucleotides are TGCAGTGCTAGAGATCCAGGAAGAGAGACCGGGGAGCTGTTTTTT.

This clonotype was detected only a few times. The J gene is TRBJ2-1, the V gene TRBV11-2, with D possibly matching TRBD1 (5 bases). Germline V lookup: CDR1 SGHAT, CDR2 FQNNGV. The CDR3 covers 13 residues. V dropped 1 base and J dropped 7 bases, with 8 bases sitting between them. This CDR3 reads CASSLVRVNEQFF. In nucleotides, the CDR3 is TGTGCCAGCAGCTTAGTCAGGGTAAATGAGCAGTTCTTC.

This clonotype appeared many times. J is TRBJ2-5 and V is TRBV7-8; D is unclear. The CDR3 loop spans 12 amino acids. Germline CDR1 reads SGHVS; CDR2 reads FQNEAQ. Trimming took 4 bases from V and 7 from J, leaving 10 bases between them. CDR3 coding DNA: TGTGCCAGCAGCTCCTCACCCGGGACCCAGTACTTC. Protein sequence: CASSSSPGTQYF.

This clonotype came up a few times. The chain has TRBV3-1 and TRBJ2-1; TRBD2 agrees at 13 bases. V was pared by 3 bases and J by 9 bases, with 8 bases of the junction left unmatched. CDR1 is LGHDT, CDR2 YNNKEL, per germline (reference sequence). The CDR3 extends over 16 amino acids. The CDR3 DNA reads as TGTGCCAGCAGCCAGAGGACTAGCGGGGGTGTAGGTGAGCAGTTCTTC. Translating it yields CASSQRTSGGVGEQFF.

About this clonotype: A single base separates this from a much larger clone, so it may be a read error. J is TRBJ2-1 and V is TRBV28; TRBD2 is a possible D gene (5 bases). Looked up from germline, CDR1 is MDHEN and CDR2 is SYDVKM. With 6 bases removed from V and 1 base from J, the gap between germline ends came to 19 bases. This CDR3 spans 17 amino acids. The chain's CDR3 is CASSNPRPWTSYNEQFF. DNA of the CDR3: TGTGCCAGCAGCAATCCCCGGCCTTGGACTTCCTACAATGAGCAGTTCTTC.

This clonotype came up many times. The chain joins TRBV28 to TRBJ2-7; D is uncertain. There are 12 residues in the CDR3. V was pared by 8 bases and J by 0 bases, with 8 bases between. Germline loops: CDR1 MDHEN, CDR2 SYDVKM. CDR3 DNA sequence: TGTGCCAGCCGGGCGGACTCCTACGAGCAGTACTTC. The encoded protein is CASRADSYEQYF.

This clonotype was detected many times. The chain combines TRBV5-1 with TRBJ2-5; D remains ambiguous. Trimming removed 2 bases from V and 2 bases from J, with 10 bases in between. CDR1 and CDR2 (germline): SGHRS, YFSETQ. CDR3 length: 14 residues. CDR3 residues: CASSLEPGQETQYF. In nucleotides, the CDR3 is TGCGCCAGCAGCTTAGAGCCAGGTCAAGAGACCCAGTACTTC. Supplemented by reference TRBV5-1 and TRBJ2-5, the full variable domain reads KAGVTQTPRYLIKTRGQQVTLSCSPISGHRSVSWYQQTPGQGLQFLFEYFSETQRNKGNFPGRFSGRQFSNSRSEMNVSTLELGDSALYLCASSLEPGQETQYFGPGTRLLVL.

This chain uses TRBV12-3 or TRBV12-4 with TRBJ2-6, with D unclear. The CDR3 is 12 amino acids. The V and J ends lost 11 bases and 4 bases respectively, with 9 bases between them. CDR3 amino acids: CAQQSGANVLTF. CDR3 nucleotides: TGTGCCCAGCAATCCGGGGCCAACGTCCTGACTTTC.

This clonotype was counted between two and nine times. The chain has TRBV5-1 and TRBJ1-1; D gene ambiguous. Germline lookup yields CDR1 SGHRS and CDR2 YFSETQ. Trimming removed 5 bases from V and 1 base from J, with 6 bases in between. This CDR3 has 12 amino acids. Here the CDR3 DNA reads TGCGCCAGCAGGTTTACGAACACTGAAGCTTTCTTT. This encodes CASRFTNTEAFF.

This clonotype has ten or more counts. V gene TRBV5-4 combines with J gene TRBJ2-2, with unresolved D. Trimming took 3 bases from V and 6 from J, leaving 6 bases between them. This CDR3 is built from 12 residues. The germline gives CDR1 SGHNT, CDR2 YYREEE (reference sequence). The CDR3: CASSSEAGELFF. The DNA for the CDR3 is TGTGCCAGCAGCTCCGAAGCCGGGGAGCTGTTTTTT.